A selection of T cell receptor beta chains follows, all from one sample in a study of blood T cell repertoires in COVID-19. Some clones are missing from TCRdb's copy, which holds only in-frame ones; the method was immunoSEQ multiplex PCR. The data hold 300,000 to 450,000 clones, with about nine tenths observed a single time. The sequenced sample was peripheral blood. These receptors were obtained from a woman aged 60-75 years with COVID-19, enrolled during active disease. Both conserved end residues are part of each CDR3. A D gene is named only where the DNA matches it firmly. Rows may omit the clone size; those that give it use once, few, many or a size class.

CASSVTGNTIYF TGTGCCAGCAGCGTAACAGGAAACACCATATATTTT . TRBJ1-3 . TRBV9
CASSLQVQPQHF TGTGCCAGCAGCCTCCAGGTCCAGCCCCAGCATTTT . TRBJ1-5 once TRBV28
CSAEGIYGYTF TGCAGCGCCGAGGGCATCTATGGCTACACCTTC . TRBJ1-2 . TRBV29-1
CASSAGSNEQFF TGTGCCAGCAGTGCAGGGTCAAATGAGCAGTTCTTC . TRBJ2-1 . TRBV11-3
CASSPWGQGNNQPQHF TGTGCCAGCAGCCCCTGGGGACAGGGGAACAATCAGCCCCAGCATTTT TRBD1 TRBJ1-5 . TRBV7-9
CASSLVPLEQYF TGTGCCAGCAGCTTGGTTCCCCTCGAGCAGTACTTC . TRBJ2-7 . TRBV5-6
CASSEARTSGGTDTQYF TGTGCCAGCAGTGAAGCGCGGACTAGCGGGGGCACAGATACGCAGTATTTT TRBD2 TRBJ2-3 . TRBV6-1
CASSPRNPTGNTGELFF TGTGCCAGCAGCCCGCGTAACCCCACTGGGAACACCGGGGAGCTGTTTTTT . TRBJ2-2 . TRBV4-2
CASTTSGTYEQYF TGTGCCAGCACTACTAGCGGGACCTACGAGCAGTACTTC TRBD2 TRBJ2-7 . TRBV2
CASSEARPSGYNEQFF TGTGCCAGCAGTGAAGCCAGGCCTAGCGGGTACAATGAGCAGTTCTTC TRBD2 TRBJ2-1 . TRBV6-1
CASSLSTDTQYF TGTGCCAGTAGTCTGAGCACAGATACGCAGTATTTT . TRBJ2-3 . TRBV19
CASRSRENTEAFF TGTGCCAGCCGATCCAGGGAGAACACTGAAGCTTTCTTT . TRBJ1-1 . TRBV7-2
CASSQEGTGTYQETQYF TGTGCCAGCAGCCAAGAAGGGACAGGGACGTACCAAGAGACCCAGTACTTC TRBD1 TRBJ2-5 . TRBV3-1/TRBV3-2
CASSSRAGEGETQYF TGTGCCAGCAGCTCGCGCGCGGGCGAAGGGGAGACCCAGTACTTC . TRBJ2-5 . TRBV7-2
CASSWGRRNQPQHF TGTGCCAGCAGTTGGGGGCGAAGGAATCAGCCCCAGCATTTT . TRBJ1-5 . TRBV21-1
CASSPTQGLEYEQYF TGTGCCAGCAGTCCGACTCAGGGGTTGGAGTACGAGCAGTACTTC . TRBJ2-7 . TRBV28
CASSRTAHSNQPQHF TGTGCCAGCAGTCGGACAGCCCATAGCAATCAGCCCCAGCATTTT . TRBJ1-5 . TRBV28
CASNGGQGKTDTQYF TGTGCCAGTAACGGCGGACAGGGGAAGACAGATACGCAGTATTTT TRBD1 TRBJ2-3 . TRBV19
CASRQDRGKYEQYF TGTGCCAGCAGGCAGGACAGGGGAAAATACGAGCAGTACTTC TRBD1 TRBJ2-7 . TRBV6-5
CASSADRGNTEAFF TGTGCCAGCTCCGCCGACAGGGGGAACACTGAAGCTTTCTTT TRBD1 TRBJ1-1 . TRBV18
CASSFSLVTYNEQFF TGTGCCAGCAGCTTTTCCCTAGTCACCTACAATGAGCAGTTCTTC . TRBJ2-1 . TRBV5-5
CASSRPGQGNEKLFF TGTGCCAGCAGCCGTCCCGGACAGGGAAATGAAAAACTGTTTTTT TRBD1 TRBJ1-4 . TRBV28
CASSTRAGVGLETQYF TGTGCCAGTAGCACCCGGGCAGGGGTCGGCCTAGAGACCCAGTACTTC . TRBJ2-5 . TRBV19
CASSLGALSYNEQFF TGTGCCAGCAGCTTGGGGGCGCTATCCTACAATGAGCAGTTCTTC . TRBJ2-1 few TRBV5-5
CASSRDLDGTDTQYF TGTGCCAGCAGCCGCGACTTAGACGGTACAGATACGCAGTATTTT . TRBJ2-3 . TRBV28
CASTLDRNTGELFF TGTGCCAGCACCCTAGACAGAAACACCGGGGAGCTGTTTTTT . TRBJ2-2 . TRBV27
CASSSSGGANEQFF TGTGCCAGCAGTTCTAGCGGGGGGGCCAATGAGCAGTTCTTC TRBD2 TRBJ2-1 . TRBV28
CASIPGENSNQPQHF TGTGCCAGCATCCCTGGGGAGAATAGCAATCAGCCCCAGCATTTT . TRBJ1-5 once TRBV2
CASSLPGAGGNTIYF TGTGCCAGCAGCCTCCCAGGGGCAGGAGGAAACACCATATATTTT . TRBJ1-3 . TRBV9
CASSVQGFTTEAFF TGTGCCAGCAGTGTCCAGGGGTTTACCACTGAAGCTTTCTTT . TRBJ1-1 few TRBV2
CASSHTGYGDTEAFF TGTGCCAGCAGTCACACAGGGTATGGTGACACTGAAGCTTTCTTT . TRBJ1-1 . TRBV7-9
CASNTGGAFYGYTF TGTGCCAGCAATACAGGGGGCGCGTTCTATGGCTACACCTTC TRBD1 TRBJ1-2 . TRBV28
CASSPELPNYGYTF TGTGCCAGCAGCCCCGAGCTACCTAACTATGGCTACACCTTC . TRBJ1-2 . TRBV4-2
CASSSPGQAQHNEQFF TGTGCCAGTAGTAGTCCCGGACAAGCCCAACACAATGAGCAGTTCTTC . TRBJ2-1 . TRBV19
CASSIDRGHSPLHF TGTGCCAGTAGTATTGACAGGGGTCATTCACCCCTCCACTTT TRBD1 TRBJ1-6 . TRBV19
CASGRGQGVTNEKLFF TGTGCCAGCGGGCGGGGACAGGGAGTAACTAATGAAAAACTGTTTTTT TRBD1 TRBJ1-4 . TRBV2
CAWTSTGQGLGGQYF TGTGCCTGGACCAGTACTGGACAGGGTTTGGGGGGGCAGTACTTC TRBD1 TRBJ2-7 . TRBV30
CASTSLSSLSPLHF TGTGCCAGTACCTCCTTATCGAGTCTTTCACCCCTCCACTTT . TRBJ1-6 few TRBV19
CASSQNNRVQETQYF TGTGCCAGCAGCCAAAATAACAGGGTCCAAGAGACCCAGTACTTC . TRBJ2-5 . TRBV3-1/TRBV3-2
CASSLRPGIYGYTF TGTGCCAGCAGTTTACGGCCGGGAATCTATGGCTACACCTTC . TRBJ1-2 few TRBV28
CASSVRGKQETQYF TGTGCCAGCAGTGTAAGAGGGAAACAAGAGACCCAGTACTTC . TRBJ2-5 . TRBV2
CASSPLGVTYNEQFF TGTGCCAGCTCACCGCTGGGAGTTACCTACAATGAGCAGTTCTTC . TRBJ2-1 . TRBV18
CASRRQVDYEQYF TGTGCCAGCCGTCGGCAGGTTGACTACGAGCAGTACTTC . TRBJ2-7 . TRBV2
CASSPTSGPYEQYF TGTGCCAGCTCACCGACTAGCGGCCCCTACGAGCAGTACTTC TRBD2 TRBJ2-7 . TRBV18
CASSLELDADTQYF TGTGCCAGCAGCTTGGAGTTAGATGCGGATACGCAGTATTTT . TRBJ2-3 . TRBV5-6
CASSPMTGDGYTF TGTGCCAGCTCACCGATGACAGGGGACGGCTACACCTTC TRBD1 TRBJ1-2 once TRBV18
CASSHPGLTTDTQYF TGTGCCAGCAGCCATCCGGGACTAACAACAGATACGCAGTATTTT TRBD2 TRBJ2-3 . TRBV5-4
CASSYSGQGNTIYF TGTGCCAGCAGTTACTCAGGGCAGGGGAACACCATATATTTT . TRBJ1-3 . TRBV6-5
CASSPGQGDYGYTF TGTGCCAGCAGCCCGGGACAGGGGGACTATGGCTACACCTTC TRBD1 TRBJ1-2 few TRBV9
CASSLDRGIAFF TGTGCCAGCAGCTTGGACAGGGGGATCGCTTTCTTT TRBD1 TRBJ1-1 . TRBV5-6
CASSPYDQPQHF TGTGCCAGCTCACCCTACGATCAGCCCCAGCATTTT . TRBJ1-5 . TRBV18
CAWSGGGTEAFF TGTGCTTGGAGCGGGGGTGGCACTGAAGCTTTCTTT . TRBJ1-1 . TRBV30
CASSLIGGGYQPQHF TGTGCCAGCAGTTTGATAGGGGGCGGATATCAGCCCCAGCATTTT TRBD1 TRBJ1-5 . TRBV28